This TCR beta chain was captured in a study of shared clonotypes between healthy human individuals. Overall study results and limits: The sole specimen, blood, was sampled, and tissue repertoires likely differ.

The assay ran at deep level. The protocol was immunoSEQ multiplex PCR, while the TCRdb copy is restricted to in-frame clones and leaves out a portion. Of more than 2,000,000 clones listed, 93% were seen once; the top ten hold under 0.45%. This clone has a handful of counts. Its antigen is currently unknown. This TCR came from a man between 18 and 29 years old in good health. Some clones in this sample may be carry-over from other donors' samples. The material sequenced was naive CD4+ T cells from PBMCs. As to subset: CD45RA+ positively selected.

As DNA, the CDR3 is TGTGCCAGCTCCCCGATTGAGGACACTGAAGCTTTCTTT. This translates into CASSPIEDTEAFF. V is TRBV18 and J is TRBJ1-1; D remains ambiguous. The germline V and J ends were trimmed by 6 bases and 3 bases, with 11 bases remaining between them. Germline V CDR1 and CDR2: KGHSH, LQKENI. The CDR3 has 13 residues.